A selection of T cell receptor beta chains follows, all from one sample in a study of tumor and adjacent non-tumor tissue in lung cancer. TCRdb recomputed calls from the multiplex PCR reads with MiXCR, one row per CDR3 protein. The data show tens of thousands of distinct CDR3 sequences, with around two thirds seen just once and under 35% held by the top ten. The sequenced material came from distant non-tumor lung tissue. These receptors all come from an older man with non-small cell lung cancer. CDR3s include the opening cysteine and the closing phenylalanine or tryptophan. A D gene is named only where the DNA matches it firmly. For some rows the clone size is stated as once, few or many, or as a class when expanded; others skip it.

TRBV29-1	many	TRBJ2-5	NA	CSVRGLKETQYF	TGCAGCGTTAGGGGCCTCAAAGAGACCCAGTACTTC
TRBV12-3/TRBV12-4	NA	TRBJ1-1	NA	CACSVLPQEGRNTEAFF	TGTGCCTGCAGTGTCCTCCCACAAGAGGGTAGGAACACTGAAGCTTTCTTT
TRBV12-3/TRBV12-4	NA	TRBJ1-6	NA	CASSVEGDSYNSPLRF	TGTGCCAGCAGTGTTGAGGGAGACTCCTATAATTCACCCCTCCGCTTT
TRBV29-1	NA	TRBJ1-5	TRBD1	CSVESGTGGDQSQHF	TGCAGCGTTGAATCAGGGACAGGGGGCGATCAGTCCCAGCATTTT
TRBV20-1	NA	TRBJ1-5	NA	CSARGPLGSANQSQHF	TGCAGTGCTAGAGGTCCTTTAGGTTCCGCGAATCAGTCCCAGCATTTT
TRBV11-2	NA	TRBJ2-5	NA	CASNLKRVETQYF	TGTGCCAGCAACTTGAAGCGGGTTGAGACCCAGTACTTC
TRBV11-3	NA	TRBJ2-4	NA	CASSLNAGRAKNIQHF	TGCGCCAGCAGCTTAAACGCGGGGCGAGCCAAAAACATTCAGCACTTC
TRBV7-9	few	TRBJ2-2	NA	CASSFTGTLNTGELFF	TGTGCCAGCAGCTTTACCGGGACACTAAACACCGGGGAGCTGTTTTTT
TRBV10-3	once	TRBJ2-1	TRBD1	CVISDRDRAFNEQLF	TGTGTCATCAGTGACCGGGACAGGGCGTTCAATGAGCAGCTCTTC
TRBV6-1	many	TRBJ2-1	TRBD2	CASKAGAGEQFF	TGTGCCAGCAAAGCGGGGGCGGGTGAGCAGTTCTTC
TRBV2	NA	TRBJ1-3	NA	CASRAGSGGNTIYF	TGTGCCAGCAGGGCAGGGTCGGGCGGAAACACCATATATTTT
TRBV6-1	NA	TRBJ2-7	NA	CASSEDESLNCSYEQYF	TGTGCCAGCAGTGAGGATGAGTCCTTGAACTGTTCCTACGAGCAGTACTTC
TRBV10-3	NA	TRBJ2-3	NA	CATRGMGTNTQYF	TGTGCCACCCGAGGGATGGGCACAAATACGCAATATTTT
TRBV7-9	NA	TRBJ2-1	TRBD2	CASISRAGGAYNEQFF	TGTGCCAGCATCTCAAGGGCGGGGGGGGCCTACAATGAGCAGTTCTTC
TRBV6-1	once	TRBJ2-6	NA	CASSVNSGANVPTF	TGTGCCAGCAGTGTCAACTCTGGAGCCAACGTCCCGACTTTC
TRBV4-1	few	TRBJ1-1	NA	CASSPLRGGVRSNTEAFF	TGCGCCAGCAGCCCCCTCCGGGGGGGTGTACGTTCGAACACTGAAGCTTTCTTT
TRBV4-1	NA	TRBJ1-1	TRBD1	CASSQTGVNTEAFF	TGCGCCAGCAGTCAAACAGGGGTGAACACTGAAGCTTTCTTT
TRBV5-5	once	TRBJ2-5	TRBD2	CTSSGSAGAQYF	TGTACCAGCAGCGGCTCCGCGGGGGCCCAGTACTTC
TRBV4-1	many	TRBJ2-7	TRBD1	CASSQETGVPYEQYF	TGCGCCAGCAGCCAAGAGACAGGGGTCCCCTACGAGCAGTACTTC
TRBV10-3	NA	TRBJ2-7	TRBD1	CAMGQGVYEYYF	TGTGCCATGGGACAGGGGGTGTACGAGTATTACTTC
TRBV6-1	many	TRBJ2-7	NA	CASKEGTGTYEQYF	TGTGCCAGCAAAGAGGGGACCGGAACCTACGAGCAGTACTTC
TRBV5-6	many	TRBJ2-6	NA	CASSLGQGANVLTF	TGTGCCAGCAGCTTGGGACAGGGGGCCAACGTCCTGACTTTC
TRBV5-1	NA	TRBJ2-3	TRBD2	CASSLTGGRADTQYF	TGCGCCAGTAGCTTGACTGGCGGGAGGGCAGATACGCAGTATTTT
TRBV11-2	NA	TRBJ2-7	TRBD2	CASCLTSGMYEQYF	TGTGCCAGCTGCTTAACTAGCGGGATGTACGAGCAGTACTTT
TRBV20-1	once	TRBJ1-5	NA	CSTKGVQPQHF	TGCAGTACAAAGGGAGTTCAGCCCCAGCATTTT
TRBV11-2	NA	TRBJ2-3	NA	CANSQTDGVTDTQYF	TGTGCCAACAGCCAAACCGACGGAGTCACAGATACACAGTATTTT
TRBV20-1	few	TRBJ2-7	NA	CSPEDRYYEQYF	TGCAGTCCAGAAGACAGATACTACGAGCAGTACTTC
TRBV6-6	many	TRBJ1-1	TRBD1	CASSGQGENTEAFF	TGTGCCAGCAGCGGACAGGGGGAGAACACTGAAGCTTTCTTT
TRBV20-1	NA	TRBJ2-3	NA	CSANFGADTQYF	TGCAGTGCTAATTTTGGGGCAGATACGCAGTATTTT
TRBV5-1	NA	TRBJ2-7	TRBD1	CASSLAGQGSYEQYF	TGCGCCAGCAGCTTGGCCGGACAGGGTTCCTACGAGCAGTACTTC
TRBV29-1	NA	TRBJ2-3	TRBD2	CSVLGTSFLDTQYF	TGCAGCGTTTTAGGGACTAGTTTTTTAGATACGCAGTATTTT
TRBV7-9	NA	TRBJ1-1	NA	CASSLGRVYTEAFF	TGTGCCAGCAGCCTGGGGCGAGTGTATACTGAAGCTTTCTTT
TRBV28	NA	TRBJ2-1	NA	CASSPQSSEQFF	TGTGCCAGCAGCCCCCAGAGTAGTGAGCAGTTCTTC
TRBV7-9	NA	TRBJ1-2	NA	CASSFGRGVGYTF	TGTGCCAGTAGCTTTGGGAGGGGCGTTGGCTACACCTTC
TRBV10-3	once	TRBJ1-5	NA	CAISESRGLAGTDTQHF	TGTGCCATCAGTGAGTCGAGGGGACTAGCGGGCACAGATACTCAGCATTTT
TRBV12-5	few	TRBJ2-2	TRBD2	CASGLVVSGTSSPGGLFF	TGTGCTAGTGGTTTGGTAGTTAGCGGGACTAGCAGTCCCGGGGGGCTGTTTTTT
TRBV29-1	NA	TRBJ2-7	TRBD2	CGVVRQTSGRGEQYF	TGCGGCGTTGTCCGCCAGACTAGCGGGAGGGGAGAGCAGTACTTC
TRBV11-3	NA	TRBJ2-1	NA	CTSSPSYNEQFF	TGTACCAGCAGCCCTAGCTACAATGAGCAGTTCTTC
TRBV19	NA	TRBJ2-5	NA	CASSASGSRETQYF	TGTGCCAGTAGCGCCTCGGGGTCTCGCGAGACCCAGTACTTC
TRBV6-1	NA	TRBJ1-5	NA	CAASFSGLRESQHF	TGTGCTGCTTCGTTTTCGGGCCTCAGGGAGTCCCAGCATTTT
TRBV13	many	TRBJ2-7	TRBD2	CASSKGLAGVNEQYF	TGTGCCAGCAGCAAGGGACTAGCGGGGGTAAACGAGCAGTACTTC
TRBV29-1	many	TRBJ2-7	NA	CSVRDGSGEQYF	TGCAGCGTTAGGGACGGATCGGGTGAGCAGTACTTC
TRBV10-3	medium-sized	TRBJ2-3	TRBD2	CAISGTSASPRTDTQYF	TGTGCCATCAGTGGGACTAGCGCCAGCCCCCGCACAGATACGCAGTATTTT
TRBV28	NA	TRBJ2-7	NA	CASYPPGRTAHEQYF	TGTGCCAGCTATCCACCGGGACGGACCGCCCACGAGCAGTACTTC
TRBV11-2	NA	TRBJ2-5	NA	CVSSLYRGGRVTQYF	TGTGTCAGCAGCTTATACAGGGGAGGGAGAGTGACACAGTACTTC
TRBV28	many	TRBJ1-2	NA	CASSLFGGVNYGYTF	TGTGCCAGCAGTTTATTCGGCGGCGTAAACTATGGCTACACCTTC
TRBV12-3/TRBV12-4	NA	TRBJ2-5	TRBD2	CASSPTGRVTKYF	TGTGCAAGTAGTCCGACGGGGAGGGTGACCAAGTACTTC
TRBV4-1	NA	TRBJ2-7	NA	CASGQEREESYEQYF	TGCGCCAGCGGCCAAGAGAGGGAGGAATCCTACGAGCAGTACTTC
TRBV7-8	once	TRBJ1-2	NA	CASSLSLRNYGYAF	TGTGCCAGCAGCTTGTCCCTCAGGAACTATGGCTACGCCTTC
TRBV28	few	TRBJ2-7	NA	CASRAFGGSYEQYF	TGTGCCAGCAGAGCCTTCGGGGGCTCCTACGAGCAGTACTTC